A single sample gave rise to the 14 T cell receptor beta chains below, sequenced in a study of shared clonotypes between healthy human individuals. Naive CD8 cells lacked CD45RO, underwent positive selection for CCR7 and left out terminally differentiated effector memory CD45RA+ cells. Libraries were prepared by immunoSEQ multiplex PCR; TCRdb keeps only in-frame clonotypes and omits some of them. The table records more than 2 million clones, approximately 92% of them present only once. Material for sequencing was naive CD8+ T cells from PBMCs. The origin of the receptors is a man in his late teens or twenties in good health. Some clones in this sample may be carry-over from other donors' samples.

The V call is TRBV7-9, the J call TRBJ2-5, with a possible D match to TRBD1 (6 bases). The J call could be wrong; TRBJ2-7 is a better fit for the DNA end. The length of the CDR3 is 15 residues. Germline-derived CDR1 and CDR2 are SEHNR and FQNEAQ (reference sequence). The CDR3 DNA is TGTGCCAGCAGCGCTTGGACAGTTGAATCCTACGAGCAGTACTTC. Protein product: CASSAWTVESYEQYF.

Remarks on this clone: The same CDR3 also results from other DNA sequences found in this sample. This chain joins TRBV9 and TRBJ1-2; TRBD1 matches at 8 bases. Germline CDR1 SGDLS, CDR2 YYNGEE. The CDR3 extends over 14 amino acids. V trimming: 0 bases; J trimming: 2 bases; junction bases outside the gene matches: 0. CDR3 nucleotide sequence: TGTGCCAGCAGCGTAGGACAGGGGAACTATGGCTACACCTTC. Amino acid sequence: CASSVGQGNYGYTF. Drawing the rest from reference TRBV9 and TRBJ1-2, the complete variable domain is DSGVTQTPKHLITATGQRVTLRCSPRSGDLSVYWYQQSLDQGLQFLIQYYNGEERAKGNILERFSAQQFPDLHSELNLSSLELGDSALYFCASSVGQGNYGYTFGSGTRLTVV.

Here the CDR3 reads CASRASGILPAYNEQFF. The CDR3 region has the DNA TGTGCCAGCAGGGCTAGCGGTATTCTTCCTGCCTACAATGAGCAGTTCTTC. J is TRBJ2-1 and V is TRBV28; 7 bases are shared with TRBD2. Germline CDR1 reads MDHEN; CDR2 reads SYDVKM. The CDR3 totals 17 residues. With V trimmed by 6 bases and J by 2 bases, 13 bases remained unmatched.

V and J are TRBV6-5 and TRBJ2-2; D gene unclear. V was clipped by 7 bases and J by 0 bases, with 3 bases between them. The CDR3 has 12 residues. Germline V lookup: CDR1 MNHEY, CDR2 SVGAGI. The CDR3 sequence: CASTANTGELFF. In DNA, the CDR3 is TGTGCCAGCACAGCGAACACCGGGGAGCTGTTTTTT.

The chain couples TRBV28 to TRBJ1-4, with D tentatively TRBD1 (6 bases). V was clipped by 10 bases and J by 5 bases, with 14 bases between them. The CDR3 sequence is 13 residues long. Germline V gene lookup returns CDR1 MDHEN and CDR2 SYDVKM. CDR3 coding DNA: TGTGCCACCGACAGGAGTACAAATGAAAAACTGTTTTTT. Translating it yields CATDRSTNEKLFF. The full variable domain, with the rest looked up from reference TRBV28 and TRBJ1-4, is DVKVTQSSRYLVKRTGEKVFLECVQDMDHENMFWYRQDPGLGLRLIYFSYDVKMKEKGDIPEGYSVSREKKERFSLILESASTNQTSMYLCATDRSTNEKLFFGSGTQLSVL.

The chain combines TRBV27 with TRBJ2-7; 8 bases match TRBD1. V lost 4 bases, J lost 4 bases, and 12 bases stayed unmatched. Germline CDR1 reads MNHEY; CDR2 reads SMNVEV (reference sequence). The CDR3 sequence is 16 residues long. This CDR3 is CASSSPGQGTKYEQYF. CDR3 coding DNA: TGTGCCAGCAGTTCCCCCGGACAGGGTACGAAGTACGAGCAGTACTTC.

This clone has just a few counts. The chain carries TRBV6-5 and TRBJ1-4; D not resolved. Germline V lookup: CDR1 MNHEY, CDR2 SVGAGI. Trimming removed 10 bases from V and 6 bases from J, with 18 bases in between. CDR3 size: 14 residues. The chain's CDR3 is CATRKGRTYEKLFF. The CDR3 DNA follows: TGTGCCACCCGCAAGGGCAGAACCTATGAAAAACTGTTTTTT.

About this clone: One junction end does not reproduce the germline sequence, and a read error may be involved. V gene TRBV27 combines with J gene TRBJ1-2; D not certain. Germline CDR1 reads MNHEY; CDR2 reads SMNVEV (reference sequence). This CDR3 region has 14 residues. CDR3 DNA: TGTGCCAGCAGTCCCTCCCGCAGGAGCTATCGCTACACCTTC. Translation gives CASSPSRRSYRYTF.

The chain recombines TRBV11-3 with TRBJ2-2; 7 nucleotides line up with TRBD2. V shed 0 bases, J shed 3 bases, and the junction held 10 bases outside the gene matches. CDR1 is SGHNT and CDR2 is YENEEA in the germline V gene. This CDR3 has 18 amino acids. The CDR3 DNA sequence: TGTGCCAGCAGCTTAGATGAGGGGCGGGAGACCGACACCGGGGAGCTGTTTTTT. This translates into CASSLDEGRETDTGELFF.

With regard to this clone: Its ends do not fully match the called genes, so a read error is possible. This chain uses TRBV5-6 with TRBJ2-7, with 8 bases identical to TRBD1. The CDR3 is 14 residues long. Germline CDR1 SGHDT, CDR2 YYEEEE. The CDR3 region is CASSLTGGFLEQYF. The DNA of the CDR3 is TGTGCCAGCAGCTTGACAGGGGGGTTCCTGGAGCAATACTTC.

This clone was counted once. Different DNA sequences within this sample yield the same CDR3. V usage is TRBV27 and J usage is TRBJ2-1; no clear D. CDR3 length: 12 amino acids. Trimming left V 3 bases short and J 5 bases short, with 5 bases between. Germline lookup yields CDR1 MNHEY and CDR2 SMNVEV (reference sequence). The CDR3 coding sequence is TGTGCCAGCAGTTTTCAGAACAATGAGCAGTTCTTC. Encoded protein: CASSFQNNEQFF.

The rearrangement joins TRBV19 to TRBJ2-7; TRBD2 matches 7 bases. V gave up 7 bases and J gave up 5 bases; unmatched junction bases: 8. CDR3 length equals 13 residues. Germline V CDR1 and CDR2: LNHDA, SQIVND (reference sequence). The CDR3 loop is CASNGGSFDEQYF. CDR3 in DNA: TGTGCCAGTAATGGCGGGAGTTTCGACGAGCAGTACTTC.

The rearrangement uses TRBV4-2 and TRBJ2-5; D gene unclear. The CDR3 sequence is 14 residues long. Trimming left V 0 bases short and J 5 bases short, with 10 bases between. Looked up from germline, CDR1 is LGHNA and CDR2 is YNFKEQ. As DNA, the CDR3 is TGTGCCAGCAGCCAAGATAAGGGCCGGGAGACCCAGTACTTC. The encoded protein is CASSQDKGRETQYF.

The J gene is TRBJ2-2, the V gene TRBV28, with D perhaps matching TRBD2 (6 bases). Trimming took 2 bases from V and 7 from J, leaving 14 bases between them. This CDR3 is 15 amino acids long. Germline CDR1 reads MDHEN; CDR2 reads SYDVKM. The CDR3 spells CASSLHTRGSGELFF. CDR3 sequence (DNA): TGTGCCAGCAGTTTACATACGCGGGGAAGCGGGGAGCTGTTTTTT.